These 26 T cell receptor beta chains originate from one sample sequenced in a study of blood T cell repertoires in COVID-19. Repertoires were generated with immunoSEQ multiplex PCR, while TCRdb's copy carries only in-frame clones and drops some. The table has 75,000 to 100,000 clones, around 88% seen once. The sample was peripheral blood. The receptors originated from a man between 60 and 75 years old with acute or convalescent COVID-19.

This chain links TRBV9 with TRBJ1-4; TRBD1 aligns across 9 bases. V dropped 3 bases and J dropped 4; count of bases not matched to a gene: 1. CDR3 length: 14 amino acids. CDR1 and CDR2 (germline): SGDLS, YYNGEE. Here the CDR3 DNA reads TGTGCCAGCAGCGCGGGACAGGGTAATGAAAAACTGTTTTTT. Its protein product is CASSAGQGNEKLFF.

This clone has just a few counts. The rearrangement links TRBV19 to TRBJ1-5; TRBD1 might be the D (6 bases). Germline CDR1 and CDR2: LNHDA and SQIVND (reference sequence). Trimming took 6 bases from V and 0 from J, leaving 15 bases between them. The CDR3 is made up of 16 amino acids. CDR3 nucleotides: TGTGCCAGTAGCCCGAACAGGGACAATAGCAATCAGCCCCAGCATTTT. Protein sequence: CASSPNRDNSNQPQHF.

V and J are TRBV19 and TRBJ1-2; D call uncertain. The CDR3 covers 13 residues. V was clipped by 1 base and J by 7 bases, with 10 bases between them. Germline V gene sequence: CDR1 LNHDA, CDR2 SQIVND (reference sequence). The CDR3 is CASSIGDYRGYTF. The CDR3 bases are TGTGCCAGTAGTATAGGCGACTATCGTGGCTACACCTTC.

This rearrangement joins TRBV10-1 to TRBJ2-1; weak D call: TRBD2 (5 bases). CDR3 size: 15 residues. The V end lost 2 bases, the J end lost 0 bases, and 8 bases lay between the germline ends. Germline lookup yields CDR1 WNHNN and CDR2 SYGVQD (reference sequence). The CDR3: CASSEGRGSYNEQFF. The CDR3 nucleotides are TGCGCCAGCAGTGAGGGTCGGGGCTCCTACAATGAGCAGTTCTTC.

J is TRBJ1-4 and V is TRBV18; 7 bases align to TRBD1. Germline V gives CDR1 KGHSH, CDR2 LQKENI. The junction had 5 bases not matched to a gene; V was cut back by 1 base and J by 3 bases. The CDR3 covers 16 residues. CDR3 coding DNA: TGTGCCAGCTCACCACTCTTAACAGGGGCTAATGAAAAACTGTTTTTT. Protein sequence: CASSPLLTGANEKLFF.

The CDR3: CASYTGAGNTIYF. In nucleotides, the CDR3 is TGTGCCAGCTACACGGGAGCTGGAAACACCATATATTTT. The rearrangement links TRBV19 to TRBJ1-3; D call uncertain. V was pared by 9 bases and J by 2 bases, with 11 bases between. The CDR3 covers 13 residues. Looked up from germline, CDR1 is LNHDA and CDR2 is SQIVND (reference sequence).

The chain employs TRBV18 and TRBJ2-5, with D perhaps matching TRBD2 (5 bases). V was cut by 3 bases and J by 5 bases, with 13 bases left in between. Germline CDR1 KGHSH, CDR2 LQKENI. This CDR3 is 14 amino acids long. This chain's CDR3 is CASSPTNGGETQYF. DNA of the CDR3: TGTGCCAGCTCACCGACAAATGGCGGGGAGACCCAGTACTTC.

V and J are TRBV19 and TRBJ2-4; 8 bases map to TRBD2. The V segment lost 8 bases and the J segment 7 bases; nucleotides outside the gene matches: 10. The CDR3 contains 14 residues. Germline V gene sequence: CDR1 LNHDA, CDR2 SQIVND (reference sequence). The DNA for the CDR3 is TGTGCCAGTGGGCCGCGGGCGGGGGGTAACATTCAGTACTTC. Its translation is CASGPRAGGNIQYF.

The rearrangement links TRBV7-6 to TRBJ2-2; no clear D. Deletions cut 5 bases from V and 4 bases from J, with 14 bases between. CDR3 length: 15 amino acids. The germline CDR1 and CDR2 sequences are SGHVS and FNYEAQ. CDR3 DNA: TGTGCCAGCAGCCCCCCCAGGTTGGGCACCGGGGAGCTGTTTTTT. It translates to CASSPPRLGTGELFF.

The chain uses TRBV27 and TRBJ2-5, with TRBD1 identical over 8 bases. The trim removed 8 bases at V and 1 base at J, leaving 9 bases unmatched. CDR1 and CDR2 (germline): MNHEY, SMNVEV (reference sequence). The CDR3 sequence is 15 residues long. The CDR3 bases are TGTGCCAGCGGAGGACAGGGCGGTGGCCAAGAGACCCAGTACTTC. The encoded protein is CASGGQGGGQETQYF.

CDR3 bases: TGTGCCAGCAGTCAGACAGCGGGACGGGAAGCTTTCTTT. It is translated as CASSQTAGREAFF. This chain joins TRBV6-5 and TRBJ1-1, with TRBD1 as a possible D gene (5 bases). This CDR3 is built from 13 residues. Germline V lookup: CDR1 MNHEY, CDR2 SVGAGI. The V and J ends lost 5 bases and 8 bases respectively, with 15 bases between them.

The chain has TRBV13 and TRBJ2-4; 8 bases map to TRBD1. The CDR3 length is 19 residues. Germline loops: CDR1 PRHDT, CDR2 FYEKMQ (reference sequence). J gave up 0 bases and V 5 bases, and 15 bases lay outside the gene matches. CDR3 sequence (DNA): TGTGCCAGCAGCCCCGACAGGGGACGTCCCCAATTAGCCAAAAACATTCAGTACTTC. Translation gives CASSPDRGRPQLAKNIQYF.

A single count supports this clone. The chain combines TRBV19 with TRBJ2-5; the match to TRBD1 covers 8 bases. The CDR3 has 14 amino acids. Looked up from germline, CDR1 is LNHDA and CDR2 is SQIVND (reference sequence). Trimming removed 6 bases from V and 5 bases from J; junction bases left unmatched: 8. This CDR3 reads CASRYTGGEETQYF. The DNA for the CDR3 is TGTGCCAGTAGATACACAGGGGGTGAGGAGACCCAGTACTTC. Filled out from reference TRBV19 and TRBJ2-5, the complete variable domain reads DGGITQSPKYLFRKEGQNVTLSCEQNLNHDAMYWYRQDPGQGLRLIYYSQIVNDFQKGDIAEGYSVSREKKESFPLTVTSAQKNPTAFYLCASRYTGGEETQYFGPGTRLLVL.

The V and J genes are TRBV4-1 and TRBJ1-4, with unresolved D. The CDR3 has 14 residues. Germline lookup yields CDR1 MGHRA and CDR2 YSYEKL. V lost 4 bases and J lost 4, with 10 bases in between. CDR3 sequence (DNA): TGCGCCAGCAGCCCATGGGCAGATAATGAAAAACTGTTTTTT. It translates to CASSPWADNEKLFF.

The J gene is TRBJ2-6, the V gene TRBV19, with D possibly being TRBD2 (5 bases). Germline values: CDR1 LNHDA, CDR2 SQIVND (reference sequence). CDR3 length equals 18 residues. The V gene lost 1 base and the J gene lost 2 bases, with 15 bases spanning the gap. The CDR3 DNA is TGTGCCAGTAGTATAGCCACCCTAGGGAGTGCTGGGGCCAACGTCCTGACTTTC. Amino acids: CASSIATLGSAGANVLTF. Full variable domain (outside the CDR3, taken from reference TRBV19 and TRBJ2-6): DGGITQSPKYLFRKEGQNVTLSCEQNLNHDAMYWYRQDPGQGLRLIYYSQIVNDFQKGDIAEGYSVSREKKESFPLTVTSAQKNPTAFYLCASSIATLGSAGANVLTFGAGSRLTVL.

CDR3: CASSNTRAGGYRSNQPQHF. In DNA form, the CDR3 reads TGTGCCAGTAGTAATACCCGGGCAGGGGGCTATCGTAGCAATCAGCCCCAGCATTTT. The chain employs TRBV19 and TRBJ1-5; 8 positions match TRBD1. Germline loops: CDR1 LNHDA, CDR2 SQIVND (reference sequence). V lost 4 bases, J lost 0 bases, and 14 bases stayed unmatched. The CDR3 extends over 19 amino acids.

V usage is TRBV5-4 and J usage is TRBJ2-1; no firm D call. CDR3 length: 13 amino acids. Germline CDR1 SGHNT, CDR2 YYREEE (reference sequence). The V gene lost 4 bases and the J gene lost 10 bases, with 15 bases spanning the gap. The CDR3 nucleotides read TGTGCCAGCAGCGAGGAACCTTCTGGGGAGCAGTTCTTC. Translation: CASSEEPSGEQFF.

This chain links TRBV19 with TRBJ1-6, with TRBD1 identical over 7 bases. V dropped 6 bases and J dropped 7; count of bases not matched to a gene: 3. This CDR3 is built from 13 residues. Germline loops: CDR1 LNHDA, CDR2 SQIVND (reference sequence). The CDR3: CASRPGQNSPLHF. The CDR3 DNA reads TGTGCCAGTAGACCGGGACAGAATTCACCCCTCCACTTT.

This chain connects TRBV7-2 to TRBJ2-7; 8 nucleotides agree with TRBD1. Trimming cost V 3 bases and J 7 bases; bases outside gene matches: 5. This CDR3 spans 13 amino acids. Germline V gives CDR1 SGHTA, CDR2 FQGNSA. CDR3 residues: CASSFPTGVEQYF. CDR3 DNA sequence: TGTGCCAGCAGCTTTCCGACAGGGGTAGAGCAGTACTTC.

The chain is built from TRBV5-4 and TRBJ1-1; D is possibly TRBD1 (6 bases). Trimming took off 4 bases at V and 6 bases at J, with 16 bases between the two ends. This CDR3 comprises 14 residues. CDR1 is SGHNT and CDR2 is YYREEE in the germline V gene (reference sequence). The CDR3 bases are TGTGCCAGCAGCCCTAGGGGGGGTATACCTGAAGCTTTCTTT. As protein: CASSPRGGIPEAFF. The full variable domain, with the rest looked up from reference TRBV5-4 and TRBJ1-1, is ETGVTQSPTHLIKTRGQQVTLRCSSQSGHNTVSWYQQALGQGPQFIFQYYREEENGRGNFPPRFSGLQFPNYSSELNVNALELDDSALYLCASSPRGGIPEAFFGQGTRLTVV.

Only a few counts were recorded for this clone. The chain is built from TRBV4-3 and TRBJ1-4, with D unclear. This CDR3 is built from 17 residues. In germline, CDR1 is LGHNA, CDR2 YSLEER. The V end was cut by 0 bases, the J end by 0 bases, with 11 bases between. CDR3 residues: CASSQETYSSTNEKLFF. CDR3 nucleotides: TGCGCCAGCAGCCAAGAAACGTACAGTTCAACTAATGAAAAACTGTTTTTT.

This chain connects TRBV18 to TRBJ1-4; 9 bases are shared with TRBD1. J lost 5 bases, V lost 6 bases, and 4 bases had no gene match. Germline V gene sequence: CDR1 KGHSH, CDR2 LQKENI. CDR3 size: 14 residues. The CDR3 bases are TGTGCCAGCTCCCCCGGGACAGGGAATGAAAAACTGTTTTTT. Translating it yields CASSPGTGNEKLFF.

The V gene is TRBV2, the J gene TRBJ2-3; 8 nucleotides match TRBD2. CDR1 SNHLY and CDR2 FYNNEI come from the germline V gene. CDR3 length: 17 residues. V dropped 1 base and J dropped 1; count of bases not matched to a gene: 7. CDR3 sequence: CASSEEEGGGRTDTQYF. The CDR3, as DNA: TGTGCCAGCAGTGAAGAGGAAGGCGGGGGGCGCACAGATACGCAGTATTTT.

This chain connects TRBV29-1 to TRBJ1-1; the D gene is possibly TRBD1 (6 bases). Germline CDR1 SQVTM, CDR2 ANQGSEA. This CDR3 contains 12 residues. Trimming took 7 bases from V and 8 from J, leaving 17 bases between them. The CDR3 DNA sequence: TGCAGCGCCCTAGGGGGGGTCCTCGAAGCTTTCTTT. Encoded protein: CSALGGVLEAFF.

The chain has TRBV6-5 and TRBJ1-2; D possibly corresponds to TRBD1 (6 bases). The CDR3 contains 16 residues. V was clipped by 2 bases and J by 8 bases, with 21 bases between them. From germline, CDR1 is MNHEY and CDR2 SVGAGI. In DNA, the CDR3 is TGTGCCAGCAGTTACACCTCGACAGGACTCATCGAGGGCTACACCTTC. Its translation: CASSYTSTGLIEGYTF.

The rearrangement uses TRBV7-8 and TRBJ1-3; D is perhaps TRBD1 (5 bases). Looked up from germline, CDR1 is SGHVS and CDR2 is FQNEAQ. Trimming pared 5 bases from V and 0 bases from J, leaving 11 bases between. This CDR3 comprises 15 residues. The CDR3 sequence is CASSQQAVSGNTIYF. Here the CDR3 DNA reads TGTGCCAGCAGCCAACAGGCGGTCTCTGGAAACACCATATATTTT.